The subject of this entry is one TCR beta chain. Its specificity is unknown. This entry is derived from a study of cytomegalovirus exposure and HLA in healthy donors. The wider study: Unique TCRs from HLA-typed donors, 85 million to 100 million of them, were held in an early data release.

Vbeta (60) and Jbeta (13) primers were used in the PCR. Assay: immunoSEQ multiplex PCR; the TCRdb copy retains only in-frame clones and omits some. The repertoire has 80,000 or so clones, about 60% of them found once; the top ten carry approximately 5.8%. This CDR3 spans 14 amino acids. V gave up 6 bases and J gave up 9 bases; unmatched junction bases: 10. Per germline, CDR1 SNHLY and CDR2 FYNNEI. Whole-study results and caveats: The majority of CMV-associated TCR beta chains were reported as apparently HLA-restricted in a later analysis. Most sequenced TCRs were rare (though some public TCRs occurred in many donors).

The receptor's source is a man aged 30 to 45 in good health and CMV-seropositive. The sample was PBMCs. The rearrangement links TRBV2 to TRBJ2-1, with 8 positions matching TRBD1. The CDR3 loop reads CASSIRTGLTEQFF. The DNA of the CDR3 is TGTGCCAGCAGCATTCGGACAGGGCTGACTGAGCAGTTCTTC.